This TCR beta chain was found in a study of T cells in Graves' hyperthyroidism and ophthalmopathy (dated by TCRdb to about 2019). In the study overall: Peripheral blood was collected at initial diagnosis, before any treatment. To identify distinguishing TCR V-J signatures, a discovery cohort of some 100 patients was used, comprising 43 with Graves' ophthalmopathy and about 59 with stable Graves' hyperthyroidism. The roughly 91 discovery patients were randomly divided into training and test sets at a 7:3 ratio. In addition, the study compared T-cell repertoires in thyroid tissue and in blood from roughly six Graves' hyperthyroidism patients. Once sampling was done, hyperthyroidism patients were given methimazole at a starting dose of 30 mg daily, whereas ophthalmopathy patients were given high-dose intravenous methylprednisolone. Whether ophthalmopathy could be predicted prospectively was tested in an independent validation cohort made up of approximately 19 hyperthyroidism patients plus 17 patients who later progressed to ophthalmopathy. The paper describes TCR Vbeta CDR3 sequencing of 135 peripheral blood samples, made up of 43 ophthalmopathy patients, roughly 80 hyperthyroidism patients and 17 progressor patients. The full study reports these points: Ophthalmopathy was separated from stable hyperthyroidism by a 13 V-J signature model, with about 86% sensitivity and 81% to 82% specificity obtained in cross-validation and 80%/75% obtained in testing. Sample size was not statistically predetermined, and blinding of investigators to group allocation was not performed. In validation, the model predicted progression to ophthalmopathy a median of approximately 6.3 months before onset, with about 67% sensitivity and about 72% specificity. Most expanded thyroid clonotypes (frequency above 0.001) were also found in blood, which suggests that blood repertoires may mirror thyroid immune responses.

Ophthalmopathy patients had moderately to severely active disease, with a Clinical Activity Score of 3 or more, a NOSPECS grade of 4 or more, and a disease duration of less than 3 months. Exclusion was applied to patients with uncontrolled infections, other autoimmune diseases, pregnancy or lactation. Diagnoses were based on clinical symptoms, serum thyroxine and TRAb, thyroid ultrasound and orbital computed tomography. Ficoll-Paque density gradient centrifugation was used to isolate PBMCs from under 11 ml of fresh peripheral blood. Total RNA was extracted with Trizol reagent, and quality was checked on an Agilent 2100 Bioanalyzer. This clonotype was seen repeatedly, ten times or more. Its specific antigen is unknown. No qualities accompany the bases; no much larger clone lies one base away. The CDR3 runs 14 amino acids, cysteine and phenylalanine included. Just CDR3 DNA is preserved here, 42 bases in frame from base 1. CDR1 and CDR2 were assigned from the germline V gene (reference sequence) as MNHEY and SMNVEV. V loses 10 bases, J loses 3 bases, and the germline ends lie 19 bases apart.

TCR beta CDR3 regions were amplified from RNA transcripts. The first round of RT-PCR for the TCR CDR3 was performed with the HTBI primer set and the Qiagen OneStep RT-PCR kit. A second multiplex PCR round built the libraries, followed by size selection and purification. Paired-end sequencing of the libraries was performed with 100 bp reads on an Illumina HiSeq2000. As for the original processing: SOAPnuke was used to process the raw data, removing reads that contained adapters or uncalled bases, had a mean Phred below 15, or lacked an exact match to the constant primer or identifier. COPE v1.2.5 was used to merge high-quality paired reads, and clonotypes were defined as unique nucleotide sequences. Clonotypes were aligned to IMGT TRBV, TRBD and TRBJ reference segments using MiTCR v1.1. The analysis was restricted to V-J combinations with a frequency above 0.0001, which together covered just over 99% of the repertoires. The TCS score was defined as F50 (clonal expansion) divided by E x V (chaos), with BLOSUM62-based TCRdist calculated between CDR3 peptides within each V-J. Welch's t-statistics and random forest reduced fewer than 550 V-J features to 13, which were used in a naive Bayes classifier (R e1071). Using fastp at Q25 and MiXCR, TCRdb reprocessed the public reads and kept productive beta chains. Each entry is one CDR3 protein sequence, shown with its most common DNA and genes. The V and J calls and clone size are TCRdb's, not the authors'. This sample has 530,000 or so distinct CDR3 sequences in its table, and less than 25% of those were observed once. Of the sample, approximately 10% is held by the ten largest clones.

The receptor was isolated from a woman aged 30 to 39 with Graves' ophthalmopathy. The receptor chain draws on TRBV27 and TRBJ2-7, with TRBD2 as a weak D call on 6 bases. Sequencing was done on a sample of blood. The CDR3 here reads CATKFAGGYYEQYF. The DNA reads TGTGCCACCAAATTCGCCGGGGGATACTACGAGCAGTACTTC.